This TCR beta chain was captured in a study of blood T cell repertoires in COVID-19. Participants reported their clinical history, and cohort assignment relied on those reports. Trimming pared 3 bases from V and 0 bases from J, leaving 12 bases between. This CDR3 contains 15 residues. CDR1 is DFQATT, CDR2 SNEGSKA, per germline (reference sequence). TCRdb's table, derived via immunoSEQ multiplex PCR, lists solely in-frame clones and lacks some. The sample lists about 250,000 clones; 75% to 95% were seen once. Material for sequencing was PBMCs or T cells enriched from blood (not recorded which). The clonotype originates from a woman aged 18-30 years who had recovered from COVID-19. The chain carries TRBV20-1 and TRBJ1-5; D unclear. CDR3 DNA sequence: TGCAGTGCTAGTACTAAAAGAGGTAGCAATCAGCCCCAGCATTTT. Translating gives CSASTKRGSNQPQHF.